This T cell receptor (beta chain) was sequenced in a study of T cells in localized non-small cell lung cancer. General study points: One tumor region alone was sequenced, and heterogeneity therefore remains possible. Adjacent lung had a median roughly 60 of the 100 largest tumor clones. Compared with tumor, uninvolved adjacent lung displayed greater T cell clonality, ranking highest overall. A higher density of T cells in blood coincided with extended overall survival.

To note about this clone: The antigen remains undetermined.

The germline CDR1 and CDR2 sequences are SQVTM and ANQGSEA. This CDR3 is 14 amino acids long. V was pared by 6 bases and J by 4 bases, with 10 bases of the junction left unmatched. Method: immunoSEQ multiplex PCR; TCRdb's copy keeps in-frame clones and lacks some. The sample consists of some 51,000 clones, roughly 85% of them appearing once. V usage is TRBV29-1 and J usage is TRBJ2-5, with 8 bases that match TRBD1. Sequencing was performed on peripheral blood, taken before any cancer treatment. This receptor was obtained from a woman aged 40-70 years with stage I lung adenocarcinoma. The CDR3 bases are TGCAGCGTGCCGACAGGGGTGGTTGGAGAGACCCAGTACTTC. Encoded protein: CSVPTGVVGETQYF.